One sample yielded the 20 T cell receptor beta chains listed below, sequenced in a study of breast tumors, draining lymph nodes, adjacent tissues. The lymph nodes were axillary draining lymph nodes from breast cancer patients. TCRdb re-derived calls from the multiplex PCR reads in MiXCR, one entry per CDR3 protein. The sample has nearly 110,000 distinct CDR3 sequences; less than 40% are singletons. What was sequenced was axillary lymph node tissue. The receptors come from a female donor with breast cancer. Some clones in this sample may be carry-over from other donors' samples.

A remark on this clonotype: This clone may be a read error of a much larger clone one base away. The conserved final phenylalanine or tryptophan is absent from the CDR3, which likely points to a read error. The chain joins TRBV18 to TRBJ2-7, with 7 bases matching TRBD1. This CDR3 comprises 14 residues. The germline gives CDR1 KGHSH, CDR2 LQKENI. J was trimmed by 4 bases and V by 3 bases; bases with no gene match: 6. The CDR3 spells CASSPTGFDYEQYS. For the CDR3, the DNA is TGTGCCAGCTCACCGACAGGGTTTGATTACGAGCAGTACTCC.

The rearrangement uses TRBV20-1 and TRBJ1-2; the D is unclear. V shed 3 bases and J shed 7 bases, with 18 bases lying between them. CDR3 length: 14 residues. Germline values: CDR1 DFQATT, CDR2 SNEGSKA (reference sequence). The CDR3 loop reads CSARADTLGGGYTF. The CDR3 region has the DNA TGCAGTGCTAGGGCAGACACCTTGGGAGGTGGCTACACCTTC.

This clonotype occurred many times. The chain recombines TRBV20-1 with TRBJ2-3; D could derive from TRBD1 or TRBD2 (6 bases each). The ends were cut back, 2 bases at V and 3 bases at J, with 12 bases in the middle. CDR1 and CDR2 (germline): DFQATT, SNEGSKA (reference sequence). CDR3 length: 14 amino acids. The chain's CDR3 is CSARRGVGTDTQYF. The CDR3, as DNA: TGCAGTGCTAGAAGGGGGGTAGGGACAGATACGCAGTATTTT.

This clonotype was detected many times. V is TRBV19 and J is TRBJ1-2; TRBD1 is a possible D gene (6 bases). Germline V gives CDR1 LNHDA, CDR2 SQIVND (reference sequence). Trimming left V 5 bases short and J 3 bases short, with 16 bases between. This CDR3 comprises 15 residues. The CDR3 here is CASSAHRGGHYGYTF. CDR3 in DNA: TGTGCCAGTAGTGCCCACCGGGGGGGGCACTATGGCTACACCTTC.

Points on this clonotype: This may be a read error: a much more frequent sequence differs by one nucleotide. V is TRBV7-3 and J is TRBJ2-6; TRBD1 agrees at 7 bases. Germline assignment: CDR1 SGHTA and CDR2 FQGTGA. This CDR3 has 15 amino acids. The CDR3 sequence: CASSSQGRGANVLPF. In nucleotides, the CDR3 is TGTGCCAGCAGCTCACAGGGGCGAGGGGCCAACGTCCTGCCTTTC.

This clonotype appeared many times. This chain uses TRBV7-2 with TRBJ2-2; D remains unclear. Deletions cut 5 bases from V and 0 bases from J, with 4 bases between. The CDR3 spans 13 residues. Germline loops: CDR1 SGHTA, CDR2 FQGNSA. Here the CDR3 DNA reads TGTGCCAGCAGCCCATCGAACACCGGGGAGCTGTTTTTT. Its translation is CASSPSNTGELFF.

This clonotype was picked up many times. CDR3 sequence reads: CSAMHGTSGSNEQFF. In DNA form, the CDR3 reads TGCAGTGCTATGCATGGGACTAGCGGGAGCAATGAGCAGTTCTTC. This rearrangement joins TRBV20-1 to TRBJ2-1, with 14 bases lining up with TRBD2. Losses at the gene ends were 4 bases for V and 6 bases for J; bases not matched to a gene: 5. This CDR3 contains 15 residues. Germline loops: CDR1 DFQATT, CDR2 SNEGSKA (reference sequence).

In its sample, this clonotype was seen a few times. CDR3 nucleotide sequence: TGCGCCAGCAGCTTCGGGAGGAACACTGAAGCTTTCTTT. This translates into CASSFGRNTEAFF. The rearrangement links TRBV5-1 to TRBJ1-1; D is uncertain. CDR3 size: 13 residues. V lost 2 bases and J 1 base, leaving 6 bases between the germline ends. Germline V lookup: CDR1 SGHRS, CDR2 YFSETQ.

With respect to this clonotype: At one end, the junction sequence differs from germline, possibly due to a read error. The V call is TRBV24-1, the J call TRBJ2-3, with 8 bases that match TRBD2. CDR1 is KGHDR and CDR2 is SFDVKD in the germline V gene. The CDR3 covers 15 residues. The CDR3 nucleotides read TGTGCCACCAGTGATTTGAGCGGGAGCACAGATACGCGGTATTTT. It encodes CATSDLSGSTDTRYF.

This clonotype was counted ten times or more. The J gene is TRBJ2-4, the V gene TRBV14; D unresolved. Between the trimmed V and J ends, which lost 2 bases and 0 bases, there was a span of 8 bases. The CDR3 consists of 15 residues. Germline CDR1 reads SGHDN; CDR2 reads FVKESK. In DNA, the CDR3 is TGTGCCAGCAGCCAACTCAGCCTAGCCAAAAACATTCAGTACTTC. Encoded protein: CASSQLSLAKNIQYF.

This clonotype was observed at least ten times. The chain employs TRBV7-9 and TRBJ2-7; 11 nucleotides agree with TRBD2. V shed 5 bases, J shed 3 bases, and the junction held 12 bases outside the gene matches. The CDR3 consists of 17 residues. CDR1 and CDR2 (germline): SEHNR, FQNEAQ (reference sequence). The CDR3 sequence is CASSTGTSGQTVYEQYF. CDR3 nucleotide sequence: TGTGCCAGCAGCACCGGGACTAGCGGCCAGACGGTCTACGAGCAGTACTTC.

The sample holds many counts of this clonotype. The CDR3 DNA follows: TGCAGCGTTGTTACTGGGGGCCAGGACAATCAGCCCCAGCATTTT. Its protein product is CSVVTGGQDNQPQHF. This chain joins TRBV29-1 and TRBJ1-5, with D perhaps TRBD1 (6 bases). The germline gives CDR1 SQVTM, CDR2 ANQGSEA. This CDR3 contains 15 residues. The germline V and J ends were trimmed by 4 bases and 3 bases, with 16 bases remaining between them.

This clonotype was seen many times. A much larger clone differs from this one at a single base, so this may be a read error. V usage is TRBV20-1 and J usage is TRBJ1-5; 8 positions agree with TRBD1. CDR3 length equals 14 residues. Germline V lookup: CDR1 DFQATT, CDR2 SNEGSKA (reference sequence). In DNA, the CDR3 is TGCAGTGCTAGGGCAGGGGGCGGCAATCCGCCCCAGCATTTT. It translates to CSARAGGGNPPQHF.

This clonotype was observed at least ten times. This sequence joins TRBV7-9 and TRBJ2-1, with D tentatively TRBD1 (6 bases). This CDR3 comprises 14 residues. Germline V gene lookup returns CDR1 SEHNR and CDR2 FQNEAQ (reference sequence). V was pared by 6 bases and J by 5 bases, with 14 bases between. CDR3 nucleotides: TGTGCCAGCAGGGGGCTGGACAGTCACAATGAGCAGTTCTTC. Translated, it gives CASRGLDSHNEQFF. The full variable domain, in which reference TRBV7-9 and TRBJ2-1 provide the parts outside the CDR3, is DTGVSQNPRHKITKRGQNVTFRCDPISEHNRLYWYRQTLGQGPEFLTYFQNEAQLEKSRLLSDRFSAERPKGSFSTLEIQRTEQGDSAMYLCASRGLDSHNEQFFGPGTRLTVL.

This clonotype has a count of ten or more. A much bigger clone sits one base away, suggesting this may be a read error. V usage is TRBV9 and J usage is TRBJ1-6, with D uncertain. The germline V gene encodes CDR1 SGDLS and CDR2 YYNGEE. The CDR3 is 15 amino acids. The CDR3 reads CASSALGGRESPPHF. The DNA of the CDR3 is TGTGCCAGCAGCGCCTTGGGAGGGAGGGAATCACCCCCCCACTTT. Full variable domain (missing parts from reference TRBV9 and TRBJ1-6): DSGVTQTPKHLITATGQRVTLRCSPRSGDLSVYWYQQSLDQGLQFLIQYYNGEERAKGNILERFSAQQFPDLHSELNLSSLELGDSALYFCASSALGGRESPPHFGNGTRLTVT.

CDR3 amino acids: CASSPLFPGTGGTEAFF. DNA for the CDR3: TGTGCCAGCAGCCCCTTATTCCCCGGGACAGGGGGGACTGAAGCTTTCTTT. The chain uses TRBV7-9 and TRBJ1-1; 11 nucleotides align to TRBD1. This CDR3 contains 17 residues. CDR1 is SEHNR, CDR2 FQNEAQ, per germline (reference sequence). V lost 5 bases, J lost 5 bases, and 13 bases stayed unmatched.

This clonotype was seen a few times. A read error may produce the germline difference seen at one junction end. This chain joins TRBV5-4 and TRBJ2-3; possible D gene TRBD1, 5 bases. This CDR3 contains 17 residues. From germline, CDR1 is SGHNT and CDR2 YYREEE (reference sequence). The DNA of the CDR3 is TGCAGCGTTGTGCTCCTAACAGGTCCGGCTAGCACAGATACGCAGTATTTT. Translating it yields CSVVLLTGPASTDTQYF.

With regard to this clonotype: A much larger clone is a single base away; this may be a read error. The genes are TRBV3-1 and TRBJ1-3; weak D call: TRBD1 (6 bases). The germline CDR1 and CDR2 sequences are LGHDT and YNNKEL (reference sequence). The length of the CDR3 is 16 residues. The CDR3 region is CASSQTAGVSGNTTYF. CDR3 in DNA: TGTGCCAGCAGCCAAACTGCAGGGGTCTCTGGAAACACCACATATTTT.

This clonotype has a count of ten or more. The V gene is TRBV19, the J gene TRBJ2-2; perhaps D is TRBD1 or TRBD2 (7 bases each). V was trimmed by 4 bases and J by 0 bases, leaving 12 bases between them. This CDR3 has 16 amino acids. Germline V gene data show CDR1 as LNHDA and CDR2 as SQIVND (reference sequence). CDR3 DNA sequence: TGTGCCAGTAGTAGCCAGGGGGGGGCGAACACCGGGGAGCTGTTTTTT. It codes for CASSSQGGANTGELFF.

This clonotype showed up many times. V and J are TRBV5-8 and TRBJ2-2; 11 bases align to TRBD1. This CDR3 contains 16 residues. Germline CDR1 reads SGHTS; CDR2 reads YDEGEE. V dropped 4 bases and J dropped 4; count of bases not matched to a gene: 6. Here the CDR3 reads CASSRGQGASTGELFF. The CDR3 region has the DNA TGTGCCAGCAGCAGAGGACAGGGGGCGAGCACCGGGGAGCTGTTTTTT.